A single sample is the source of the 20 T cell receptor beta chains below, sequenced in a study of early T cells in non-severe SARS-CoV-2 infection. Each CDR3 protein gets one entry after TCRdb re-called the 5' RACE reads with MiXCR. The repertoire holds tens of thousands of distinct CDR3 sequences, with over 5% as singletons. The sample taken for sequencing was whole blood. Receptors originate from an adult who was a healthcare worker with PCR-confirmed SARS-CoV-2 infection or an uninfected control (not recorded which).

This clonotype was recorded at least ten times. CDR3 protein: CASSATDDGIYEQYF. Written as DNA, the CDR3 is TGTGCCAGCAGTGCGACGGACGACGGAATCTACGAGCAGTACTTC. The J gene is TRBJ2-7, the V gene TRBV13; the D is unclear. The CDR3 runs 15 residues. Per the germline V gene, CDR1 is PRHDT and CDR2 is FYEKMQ (reference sequence). The germline V and J ends were trimmed by 6 bases and 3 bases, with 18 bases remaining between them. Variable domain in full (rest from reference TRBV13 and TRBJ2-7): AAGVIQSPRHLIKEKRETATLKCYPIPRHDTVYWYQQGPGQDPQFLISFYEKMQSDKGSIPDRFSAQQFSDYHSELNMSSLELGDSALYFCASSATDDGIYEQYFGPGTRLTVT.

This clonotype came up many times. This chain uses TRBV7-8 with TRBJ2-2; possibly TRBD1 for D (6 bases). The CDR3 length is 19 residues. CDR1 is SGHVS and CDR2 is FQNEAQ in the germline V gene. Between the trimmed V and J ends, which lost 5 bases and 2 bases, there was a span of 24 bases. The CDR3 nucleotides are TGTGCCAGCAGCAAACGAGGAGTAGGCCAGGGGAGTAACACCGGGGAGCTGTTTTTT. Its protein is CASSKRGVGQGSNTGELFF.

The J gene is TRBJ2-1, the V gene TRBV19, with D possibly TRBD1 on 6 matching bases. CDR3 length: 13 residues. V lost 6 bases and J lost 10, with 16 bases in between. Germline CDR1 is LNHDA and CDR2 is SQIVND (reference sequence). CDR3 protein: CASRIQGEGEQFF. The CDR3 bases are TGTGCCAGTAGGATACAGGGAGAAGGGGAGCAGTTCTTC.

This clonotype has at least ten counts. The V and J genes are TRBV19 and TRBJ2-1; D gene unclear. Trimming removed 3 bases from V and 0 bases from J, with 21 bases in between. CDR3 length equals 19 residues. CDR1 and CDR2 from the germline V gene are LNHDA and SQIVND (reference sequence). The CDR3 sequence is CASSMNRVRRAYSYNEQFF. In DNA, the CDR3 is TGTGCCAGTAGTATGAATAGGGTACGAAGAGCCTACTCCTACAATGAGCAGTTCTTC.

The chain recombines TRBV6-5 with TRBJ2-7; 7 nucleotides agree with TRBD1. The germline CDR1 and CDR2 sequences are MNHEY and SVGAGI. Losses at the gene ends were 2 bases for V and 0 bases for J; bases not matched to a gene: 10. The CDR3 covers 17 residues. CDR3 loop: CASSYRRQGFSSYEQYF. The CDR3 bases are TGTGCCAGCAGTTACCGGCGACAGGGATTTAGCTCCTACGAGCAGTACTTC.

This clonotype was recorded only once. The rearrangement links TRBV11-3 to TRBJ2-7; no definite D call. The CDR3 is 14 amino acids. Germline CDR1 SGHNT, CDR2 YENEEA. V was clipped by 5 bases and J by 2 bases, with 13 bases between them. The CDR3 DNA sequence: TGTGCCAGCAGCCCTGGTCCTACCGCCTACGAGCAGTACTTC. It is translated as CASSPGPTAYEQYF.

This clonotype was detected ten times or more. The rearrangement uses TRBV7-9 and TRBJ1-2, with a possible D match to TRBD1 (6 bases). V lost 2 bases to trimming and J lost 3 bases, with 13 bases between them. This CDR3 is 15 amino acids long. CDR1 and CDR2 from the germline V gene are SEHNR and FQNEAQ (reference sequence). The CDR3 loop reads CASSLLSGADYGYTF. Here the CDR3 DNA reads TGTGCCAGCAGCTTATTGTCAGGGGCTGACTATGGCTACACCTTC.

The chain combines TRBV10-2 with TRBJ1-1; D is unclear. This CDR3 is 11 amino acids long. CDR1 is WSHSY and CDR2 is SAAADI in the germline V gene. Trimming cost V 3 bases and J 6 bases, with 5 bases left between them. CDR3 residues: CASSEGPEAFF. CDR3 nucleotides: TGCGCCAGCAGTGAAGGCCCTGAAGCTTTCTTT.

J is TRBJ2-7 and V is TRBV28; D gene ambiguous. V lost 7 bases to trimming and J lost 4 bases, with 14 bases between them. The germline gives CDR1 MDHEN, CDR2 SYDVKM. The length of the CDR3 is 13 residues. The CDR3 sequence is CASNMAVSYEQYF. Written as DNA, the CDR3 is TGTGCCAGCAACATGGCGGTTTCTTACGAGCAGTACTTC.

Many counts were recorded for this clonotype. V gene TRBV2 combines with J gene TRBJ1-1; D unclear. This CDR3 spans 10 amino acids. The germline gives CDR1 SNHLY, CDR2 FYNNEI. Trimming shortened V by 4 bases and J by 10 bases, and 7 bases separated the two germline ends. CDR3 coding DNA: TGTGCCAGCAGTGCTCTCAGAGCTTTCTTT. Translated: CASSALRAFF.

In this sample, this clonotype turned up a few times. This chain connects TRBV10-3 to TRBJ2-7; D may be TRBD2 (6 bases). This CDR3 spans 13 amino acids. The germline V and J ends were trimmed by 4 bases and 0 bases, with 7 bases remaining between them. Germline V lookup: CDR1 ENHRY, CDR2 SYGVKD. Written as DNA, the CDR3 is TGTGCCATCAGTGTGACTAGCTCCTACGAGCAGTACTTC. It translates to CAISVTSSYEQYF.

The chain uses TRBV7-2 and TRBJ2-7; D is possibly TRBD1 (7 bases). The germline CDR1 and CDR2 sequences are SGHTA and FQGNSA. The CDR3 extends over 16 amino acids. The ends were cut back, 0 bases at V and 4 bases at J, with 16 bases in the middle. The CDR3 protein is CASSLARGQTHYEQYF. The CDR3 DNA reads as TGTGCCAGCAGCTTAGCGCGGGGACAGACCCATTACGAGCAGTACTTC.

This clonotype was found a few times. The CDR3 spells CASSPTESSIYGYTF. Here the CDR3 DNA reads TGTGCCAGCTCACCGACAGAATCCTCAATATATGGCTACACCTTC. The chain has TRBV18 and TRBJ1-2; D possibly corresponds to TRBD1 (5 bases). Germline CDR1 KGHSH, CDR2 LQKENI. This CDR3 comprises 15 residues. V was trimmed by 3 bases and J by 5 bases, leaving 16 bases between them.

The chain links TRBV6-2 or TRBV6-3 to TRBJ1-2, with no clear D. Trimming left V 6 bases short and J 5 bases short, with 7 bases between. The CDR3 consists of 11 residues. Germline CDR1 MNHEY, CDR2 SVGEGT. This CDR3 is CASSNVYGYTF. The CDR3 DNA is TGTGCCAGCAGCAACGTATATGGCTACACCTTC.

There are many counts of this clonotype. The chain employs TRBV12-3 or TRBV12-4 and TRBJ1-4; D is unclear. V lost 6 bases, J lost 5 bases, and 13 bases lay in between. This CDR3 region has 14 residues. In DNA form, the CDR3 reads TGTGCCAGCAGGTTTGGGGTAGGCAATGAAAAACTGTTTTTT. This codes for CASRFGVGNEKLFF.

This clonotype was seen more than once but under ten times. The chain carries TRBV6-5 and TRBJ2-7; D remains ambiguous. CDR3 length: 13 amino acids. The V end lost 2 bases, the J end lost 0 bases, and 5 bases lay between the germline ends. Germline V lookup: CDR1 MNHEY, CDR2 SVGAGI. The CDR3 nucleotides are TGTGCCAGCAGTTACGGGGTCTCCTACGAGCAGTACTTC. This gives the protein CASSYGVSYEQYF.

This clonotype has more than one count but fewer than ten. The chain recombines TRBV20-1 with TRBJ1-5; D remains unclear. Deletions cut 5 bases from V and 3 bases from J, with 8 bases between. The CDR3 runs 12 residues. Germline V lookup: CDR1 DFQATT, CDR2 SNEGSKA (reference sequence). The CDR3 loop reads CSAPGNNQPQHF. The DNA of the CDR3 is TGCAGTGCTCCGGGGAACAATCAGCCCCAGCATTTT.

There are a few counts of this clonotype. The chain is built from TRBV6-1 and TRBJ2-1; D remains ambiguous. The germline V gene has CDR1 MNHNS and CDR2 SASEGT. CDR3 size: 15 residues. Trimming shortened V by 7 bases and J by 1 base, and 14 bases separated the two germline ends. CDR3 residues: CASIRPAGSYNEQFF. CDR3 bases: TGTGCCAGCATTCGCCCCGCTGGGTCCTACAATGAGCAGTTCTTC.

This clonotype was seen at least ten times. The V and J genes are TRBV6-2 or TRBV6-3 and TRBJ2-6; the match to TRBD1 covers 8 bases. The CDR3 covers 18 residues. V gave up 6 bases and J gave up 1 base; unmatched junction bases: 11. Germline lookup yields CDR1 MNHEY and CDR2 SVGEGT. The CDR3 nucleotides are TGTGCCAGCAGCCCCGTGGGGACAGGCCTATCTGGGGCCAACGTCCTGACTTTC. Amino acid sequence: CASSPVGTGLSGANVLTF.

This clonotype has only a few counts. This chain uses TRBV28 with TRBJ1-5; a weak D match, TRBD1 (6 bases). The germline V gene encodes CDR1 MDHEN and CDR2 SYDVKM. Trimming took off 6 bases at V and 7 bases at J, with 13 bases between the two ends. The length of the CDR3 is 13 residues. For the CDR3, the DNA is TGTGCCAGCAGCGGAGGGGGGAACCAGCCCCAGCATTTT. Translation: CASSGGGNQPQHF.